Listed below are T cell receptor beta chains from one sample, sequenced in a study of response to subunit inactivated influenza vaccine. TCRdb ran MiXCR on the RT-PCR reads and lists one entry per CDR3 protein. The sample lists under 200,000 distinct CDR3 sequences; roughly 12% were seen once. This same sample was also part of a study on T cells expressing NK-cell markers.

The sample in question was CD8+ T cells sorted from PBMCs, obtained about 12 days after vaccination. The origin of the receptors is a man over 45 who received an inactivated influenza vaccine. Both conserved end residues are part of each CDR3. D genes are given only for firm matches.

j_gene: TRBJ2-1; d_gene: -; len: 16; v_gene: TRBV7-9; CDR3aa: CASNQIAMKSYNEQFF
j_gene: TRBJ1-5; d_gene: TRBD1; len: 17; v_gene: TRBV12-3/TRBV12-4; CDR3aa: CASSLSPAGQADQPQHF
j_gene: TRBJ2-1; d_gene: -; len: 16; v_gene: TRBV4-3; CDR3aa: CASSQESLESYNEQFF
j_gene: TRBJ2-1; d_gene: -; len: 15; v_gene: TRBV20-1; CDR3aa: CSASFPSALYNEQFF
j_gene: TRBJ1-1; d_gene: -; len: 14; v_gene: TRBV5-1; CDR3aa: CASSWVGMNTEAFF
j_gene: TRBJ2-5; d_gene: -; len: 13; v_gene: TRBV27; CDR3aa: CASSGLFGETQYF
j_gene: TRBJ2-3; d_gene: -; len: 14; v_gene: TRBV7-3; CDR3aa: CASSALGAADTQYF
j_gene: TRBJ2-2; d_gene: -; len: 14; v_gene: TRBV4-3; CDR3aa: CASSQDGNTGELFF
j_gene: TRBJ2-7; d_gene: TRBD2; len: 15; v_gene: TRBV4-3; CDR3aa: CASSQGTSGYHEQYF
j_gene: TRBJ2-2; d_gene: -; len: 12; v_gene: TRBV24-1; CDR3aa: CATRSNTGELFF
j_gene: TRBJ2-1; d_gene: -; len: 15; v_gene: TRBV12-3/TRBV12-4; CDR3aa: CASSLKQTPYNEQFF
j_gene: TRBJ1-5; d_gene: -; len: 13; v_gene: TRBV20-1; CDR3aa: CSASGGISQPQHF
j_gene: TRBJ2-7; d_gene: TRBD1; len: 18; v_gene: TRBV28; CDR3aa: CASSLHYSRTGSSYEQYF
j_gene: TRBJ2-5; d_gene: TRBD2; len: 16; v_gene: TRBV20-1; CDR3aa: CSARGTTSGRRETQYF
j_gene: TRBJ2-7; d_gene: TRBD1; len: 14; v_gene: TRBV5-1; CDR3aa: CASSFGTGIYEQYF
j_gene: TRBJ2-1; d_gene: TRBD2; len: 16; v_gene: TRBV29-1; CDR3aa: CSVPGLAGAISNEQFF
j_gene: TRBJ2-3; d_gene: -; len: 12; v_gene: TRBV27; CDR3aa: CASSSYTDTQYF
j_gene: TRBJ2-7; d_gene: -; len: 13; v_gene: TRBV7-2; CDR3aa: CASSLGFTYEQYF
j_gene: TRBJ2-2; d_gene: -; len: 14; v_gene: TRBV5-6; CDR3aa: CASSLTQNTGELFF
j_gene: TRBJ1-1; d_gene: -; len: 12; v_gene: TRBV7-9; CDR3aa: CASSFFRAEAFF
j_gene: TRBJ2-5; d_gene: TRBD2; len: 17; v_gene: TRBV14; CDR3aa: CASSQDWRAGDQETQYF
j_gene: TRBJ2-5; d_gene: TRBD1; len: 11; v_gene: TRBV11-2; CDR3aa: CASSGTGTAYF
j_gene: TRBJ2-1; d_gene: TRBD2; len: 19; v_gene: TRBV6-2/TRBV6-3; CDR3aa: CASSYSWLAGGPSYNEQFF
j_gene: TRBJ1-1; d_gene: -; len: 14; v_gene: TRBV2; CDR3aa: CASIPLRGATEAFF
j_gene: TRBJ1-6; d_gene: TRBD1; len: 17; v_gene: TRBV7-6; CDR3aa: CASSLATGGSYNSPLHF
j_gene: TRBJ1-1; d_gene: -; len: 13; v_gene: TRBV6-2/TRBV6-3; CDR3aa: CASSYGRYTEAFF
j_gene: TRBJ2-1; d_gene: -; len: 15; v_gene: TRBV28; CDR3aa: CASSLALASYNEQFF
j_gene: TRBJ2-7; d_gene: TRBD2; len: 15; v_gene: TRBV7-9; CDR3aa: CASSLWASGGAEQYF
j_gene: TRBJ2-7; d_gene: TRBD2; len: 16; v_gene: TRBV3-1; CDR3aa: CASSRRPGLGTAEQYF
j_gene: TRBJ2-7; d_gene: -; len: 15; v_gene: TRBV3-1; CDR3aa: CASSQAGRVPYEQYF
j_gene: TRBJ2-7; d_gene: TRBD1; len: 15; v_gene: TRBV20-1; CDR3aa: CSARDDTGTGYEQYF
j_gene: TRBJ1-1; d_gene: -; len: 14; v_gene: TRBV6-1; CDR3aa: CASTRGGLATEAFF
j_gene: TRBJ2-3; d_gene: TRBD2; len: 16; v_gene: TRBV5-5; CDR3aa: CASSHGLAGGTDTQYF
j_gene: TRBJ1-5; d_gene: -; len: 9; v_gene: TRBV12-3/TRBV12-4; CDR3aa: CASGQPQHF
j_gene: TRBJ2-7; d_gene: -; len: 17; v_gene: TRBV20-1; CDR3aa: CSARDLRGASGNYEQYF
j_gene: TRBJ2-7; d_gene: TRBD2; len: 14; v_gene: TRBV25-1; CDR3aa: CASSDSGTTYEQYF
j_gene: TRBJ2-1; d_gene: TRBD2; len: 16; v_gene: TRBV4-1; CDR3aa: CASSQAPGLARNEQFF
j_gene: TRBJ2-7; d_gene: -; len: 12; v_gene: TRBV30; CDR3aa: CAWSTPPYEQYF
j_gene: TRBJ2-5; d_gene: -; len: 14; v_gene: TRBV28; CDR3aa: CASSLAGQGETQYF
j_gene: TRBJ2-5; d_gene: TRBD2; len: 15; v_gene: TRBV6-6; CDR3aa: CASSYGGGAPETQYF
j_gene: TRBJ2-1; d_gene: -; len: 15; v_gene: TRBV15; CDR3aa: CATSRAGEYYNEQFF
j_gene: TRBJ1-5; d_gene: -; len: 17; v_gene: TRBV19; CDR3aa: CASSMGSGLYSNQPQHF